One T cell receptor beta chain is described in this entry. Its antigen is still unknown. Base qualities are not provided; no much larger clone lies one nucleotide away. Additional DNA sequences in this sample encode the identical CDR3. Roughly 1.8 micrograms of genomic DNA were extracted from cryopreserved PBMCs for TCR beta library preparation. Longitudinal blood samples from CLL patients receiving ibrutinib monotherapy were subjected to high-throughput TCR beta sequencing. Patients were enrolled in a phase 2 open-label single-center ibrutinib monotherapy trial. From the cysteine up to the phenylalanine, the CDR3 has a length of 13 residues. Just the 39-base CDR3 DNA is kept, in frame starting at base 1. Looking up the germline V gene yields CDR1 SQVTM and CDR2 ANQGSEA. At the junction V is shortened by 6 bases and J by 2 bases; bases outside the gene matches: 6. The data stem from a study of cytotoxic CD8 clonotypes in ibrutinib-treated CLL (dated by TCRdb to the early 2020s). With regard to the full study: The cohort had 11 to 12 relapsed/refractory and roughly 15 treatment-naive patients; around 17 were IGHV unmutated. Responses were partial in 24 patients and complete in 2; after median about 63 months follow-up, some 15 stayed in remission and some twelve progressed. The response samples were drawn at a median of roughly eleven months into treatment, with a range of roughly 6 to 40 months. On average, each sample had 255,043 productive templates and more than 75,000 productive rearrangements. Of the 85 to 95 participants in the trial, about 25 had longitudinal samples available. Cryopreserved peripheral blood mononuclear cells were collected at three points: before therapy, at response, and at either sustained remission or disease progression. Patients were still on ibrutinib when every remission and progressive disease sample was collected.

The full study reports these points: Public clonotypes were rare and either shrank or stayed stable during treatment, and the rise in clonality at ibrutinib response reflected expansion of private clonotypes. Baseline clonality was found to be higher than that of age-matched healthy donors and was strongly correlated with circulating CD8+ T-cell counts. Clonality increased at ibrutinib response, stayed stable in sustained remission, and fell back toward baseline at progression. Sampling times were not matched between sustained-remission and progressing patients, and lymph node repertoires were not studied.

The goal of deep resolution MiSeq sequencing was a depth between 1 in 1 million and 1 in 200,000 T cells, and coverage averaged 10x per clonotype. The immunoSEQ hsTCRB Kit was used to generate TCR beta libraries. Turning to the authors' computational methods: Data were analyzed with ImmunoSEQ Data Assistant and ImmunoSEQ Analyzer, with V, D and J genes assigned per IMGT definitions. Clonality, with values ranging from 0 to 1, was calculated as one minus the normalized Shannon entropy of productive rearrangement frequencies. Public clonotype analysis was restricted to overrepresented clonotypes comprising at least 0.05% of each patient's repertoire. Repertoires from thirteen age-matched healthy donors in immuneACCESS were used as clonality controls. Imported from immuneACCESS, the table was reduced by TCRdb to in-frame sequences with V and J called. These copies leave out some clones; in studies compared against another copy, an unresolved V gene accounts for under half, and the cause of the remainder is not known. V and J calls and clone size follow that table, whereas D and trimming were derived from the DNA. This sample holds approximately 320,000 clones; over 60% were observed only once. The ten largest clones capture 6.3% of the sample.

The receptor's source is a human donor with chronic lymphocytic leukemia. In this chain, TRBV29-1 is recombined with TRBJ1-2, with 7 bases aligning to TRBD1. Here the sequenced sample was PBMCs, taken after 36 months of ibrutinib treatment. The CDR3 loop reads CSVSGQANYGYTF. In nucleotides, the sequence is TGCAGCGTGTCCGGACAGGCCAACTATGGCTACACCTTC.